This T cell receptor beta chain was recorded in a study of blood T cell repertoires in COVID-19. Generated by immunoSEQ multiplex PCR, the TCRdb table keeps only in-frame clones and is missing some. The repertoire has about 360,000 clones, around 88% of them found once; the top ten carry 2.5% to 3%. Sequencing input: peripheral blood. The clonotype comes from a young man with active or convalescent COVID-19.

CDR3 nucleotide sequence: TGTGCCACCAGTGATTTCGGGGGACAGGGCTCCGGGGAGCTGTTTTTT. Its protein is CATSDFGGQGSGELFF. The chain links TRBV24-1 to TRBJ2-2, with TRBD1 matching over 9 bases. Trimming took 1 base from V and 6 from J; bases not matched to a gene: 5. In germline, CDR1 is KGHDR, CDR2 SFDVKD. This CDR3 contains 16 residues.